The rows below give T cell receptor beta chains drawn from one sample of a study of cytomegalovirus exposure and HLA in healthy donors. Profiling relied on immunoSEQ multiplex PCR, and the TCRdb table lists in-frame clones only, not all of them. Of 130,000 or so clones listed, around 75% were seen once; the top ten hold about 3.5%. Sequencing was done on a sample of PBMCs. The source is a man aged 40-50 years in good health and CMV-seronegative. Both conserved end residues are part of each CDR3. A D gene is named only where the DNA matches it firmly. Only part of the rows carry a size: once, few, many, or a class if the clone is expanded.

clone_size d_call j_call v_call cdr3_aa cdr3_nt
few TRBD1 TRBJ2-7 TRBV2 CASRERVGTGGPYEQYF TGTGCCAGCAGAGAGAGGGTAGGGACAGGGGGGCCCTACGAGCAGTACTTC
NA NA TRBJ2-2 TRBV12-2 CASRLKVRRGAHTGELFF TGTGCAAGTCGCTTAAAGGTAAGGCGGGGGGCCCACACCGGGGAGCTGTTTTTT
NA NA TRBJ1-6 TRBV7-2 CASSSGGLRSPLHF TGTGCCAGCAGCTCGGGAGGGTTGCGGTCACCCCTCCACTTT
NA TRBD1 TRBJ2-1 TRBV15 CATSRDGTGGLIKDEQFF TGTGCCACCAGCAGAGACGGTACAGGGGGATTGATAAAGGATGAGCAGTTCTTC
NA TRBD2 TRBJ2-2 TRBV7-8 CASSLVLRGGEDGELFF TGTGCCAGCAGCTTAGTTCTGCGGGGGGGCGAAGACGGGGAGCTGTTTTTT
NA TRBD1 TRBJ2-1 TRBV5-1 CASSLDPTGVGSYNEQFF TGCGCCAGCAGCTTGGACCCGACAGGGGTCGGCTCCTACAATGAGCAGTTCTTC
few TRBD2 TRBJ2-3 TRBV6-6 CASTAGGADTQYF TGTGCCAGCACTGCGGGGGGCGCAGATACGCAGTATTTT
NA TRBD1 TRBJ2-7 TRBV5-1 CASSRDRVSYEQYF TGCGCCAGCTCCCGGGACAGGGTCTCCTACGAGCAGTACTTC
NA TRBD1 TRBJ2-2 TRBV11-2 CASSSNYGQGYTGELFF TGTGCCAGCAGCTCCAATTACGGACAGGGTTACACCGGGGAGCTGTTTTTT
NA NA TRBJ1-2 TRBV4-1 CASSFRDLGGYTF TGCGCCAGCAGCTTTCGGGACTTGGGTGGCTACACCTTC
NA NA TRBJ1-3 TRBV11-2 CASSPDWLSGNTIYF TGTGCCAGCAGCCCGGACTGGCTTTCTGGAAACACCATATATTTT
NA TRBD1 TRBJ2-1 TRBV19 CASIQPGTGDNEQFF TGTGCCAGTATTCAGCCCGGGACAGGGGACAATGAGCAGTTCTTC
NA NA TRBJ1-2 TRBV7-2 CASSPGTTGPYGYTF TGTGCCAGCAGCCCCGGGACGACAGGACCCTATGGCTACACCTTC
NA NA TRBJ1-3 TRBV5-1 CASSSEGAGNTIYF TGCGCCAGCAGCTCCGAGGGCGCTGGAAACACCATATATTTT
few TRBD1 TRBJ1-5 TRBV2 CASRGTVYSNQPQHF TGTGCCAGCAGGGGGACAGTCTATAGCAATCAGCCCCAGCATTTT
NA TRBD1 TRBJ2-5 TRBV30 CAWSVRDRGLETQYF TGTGCCTGGAGTGTCCGGGACAGGGGTTTAGAGACCCAGTACTTC
once TRBD1 TRBJ1-6 TRBV30 CAFSTGDNSPLHF TGTGCCTTCTCGACAGGGGATAATTCACCCCTCCACTTT
NA NA TRBJ1-1 TRBV7-9 CSSTLRNTEAFF TGTTCCAGCACCCTTCGGAACACTGAAGCTTTCTTT
NA NA TRBJ1-2 TRBV9 CASSVEYGSDSLYGYTF TGTGCCAGCAGCGTAGAATACGGGAGCGACAGCCTCTATGGCTACACCTTC
NA TRBD2 TRBJ2-2 TRBV12-5 CASGLRLAGDTGELFF TGTGCTAGTGGTCTCCGACTAGCGGGAGACACCGGGGAGCTGTTTTTT
once TRBD1 TRBJ1-5 TRBV5-1 CASSAGTGNQPQHF TGCGCCAGCAGCGCAGGGACAGGGAACCAGCCCCAGCATTTT
once TRBD1 TRBJ1-2 TRBV5-1 CASSPNAGQGTYGYTF TGCGCCAGCAGCCCGAACGCGGGACAGGGAACCTATGGCTACACCTTC
NA TRBD1 TRBJ2-1 TRBV18 CASSPTTGTGANEQFF TGTGCCAGCTCGCCGACGACCGGGACAGGGGCAAATGAGCAGTTCTTC
NA NA TRBJ1-3 TRBV19 CASRKPGRYGNTIYF TGTGCCAGTAGGAAACCAGGGCGTTACGGAAACACCATATATTTT
NA NA TRBJ1-1 TRBV27 CASSSNPTGNTEAFF TGTGCCAGCAGTTCAAACCCCACAGGGAACACTGAAGCTTTCTTT
NA NA TRBJ2-2 TRBV4-3 CASSQDLGVQGPSAGELFF TGCGCCAGCAGCCAAGATTTAGGGGTACAGGGTCCGAGCGCCGGGGAGCTGTTTTTT
NA NA TRBJ2-7 TRBV7-2 CASSLGRGSYEQYF TGTGCCAGCAGCTTAGGCAGGGGTTCCTACGAGCAGTACTTC
NA NA TRBJ1-1 TRBV6-1 CASSQTVTDTEAFF TGTGCCAGCAGTCAGACGGTGACAGACACTGAAGCTTTCTTT
NA TRBD1 TRBJ1-5 TRBV7-2 CASSPRQGSDQPQHF TGTGCCAGCAGCCCTCGACAGGGATCGGATCAGCCCCAGCATTTT
once TRBD1 TRBJ1-2 TRBV11-2 CASSQGRGGPRGYTF TGTGCCAGCAGCCAAGGTAGAGGGGGCCCTAGAGGCTACACCTTC
NA TRBD2 TRBJ2-7 TRBV7-9 CASSPPGGPGEQYF TGTGCCAGCAGCCCGCCGGGGGGGCCCGGCGAGCAGTACTTC
NA TRBD1 TRBJ1-5 TRBV19 CASSELRTGYYSNQPQHF TGTGCCAGTAGTGAGTTAAGGACAGGGTATTATAGCAATCAGCCCCAGCATTTT
NA TRBD1 TRBJ1-1 TRBV6-5 CASSSRQGALNNEAFF TGTGCCAGCAGTTCCCGACAGGGGGCATTGAATAATGAAGCTTTCTTT
once NA TRBJ2-7 TRBV19 CASSIGAENYEQYF TGTGCCAGTAGTATTGGGGCAGAAAACTACGAGCAGTACTTC
NA TRBD1 TRBJ1-2 TRBV4-1 CASSQLRDRGLGYTF TGCGCCAGCAGCCAGTTGAGGGACAGGGGGCTTGGCTACACCTTC
NA NA TRBJ2-7 TRBV4-3 CASSQEGGVAYEQYF TGCGCCAGCAGCCAAGAAGGGGGTGTTGCCTACGAGCAGTACTTC
NA NA TRBJ1-1 TRBV7-2 CASSSFLRQTEAFF TGTGCCAGCAGCTCCTTTCTCCGACAGACTGAAGCTTTCTTT
NA NA TRBJ2-3 TRBV27 CASSPSPPDTQYF TGTGCCAGCAGTCCCTCTCCCCCAGATACGCAGTATTTT
NA NA TRBJ2-1 TRBV6-5 CASSYRDRTGGSEQFF TGTGCCAGCAGTTATCGCGACAGAACCGGAGGGAGTGAGCAGTTCTTC
NA NA TRBJ2-7 TRBV6-1 CASSLQGPFYEQYF TGTGCCAGCAGTTTACAGGGACCCTTCTACGAGCAGTACTTC
NA NA TRBJ2-7 TRBV10-1 CASPYEQYF TGCGCCAGCCCTTACGAGCAGTACTTC
few NA TRBJ1-4 TRBV6-5 CASSYSGQEKLFF TGTGCCAGCAGTTACTCCGGACAAGAAAAACTGTTTTTT
NA NA TRBJ2-7 TRBV7-2 CASSLGSPGQYF TGTGCCAGCAGCTTAGGATCCCCGGGGCAGTACTTC
NA TRBD1 TRBJ1-1 TRBV2 CASGRRGDTEAFF TGTGCCAGCGGCCGCAGGGGGGACACTGAAGCTTTCTTT
NA TRBD1 TRBJ1-2 TRBV6-4 CASSLTGGEGYTF TGTGCCAGCAGCCTAACAGGGGGCGAGGGCTACACCTTC
few NA TRBJ2-5 TRBV5-6 CASSRLAAETQYF TGTGCCAGCAGCCGCTTAGCAGCAGAGACCCAGTACTTC
NA NA TRBJ2-7 TRBV27 CASSLDVGAWLSSYEQYF TGTGCCAGCAGTTTAGACGTGGGGGCCTGGTTAAGCTCCTACGAGCAGTACTTC